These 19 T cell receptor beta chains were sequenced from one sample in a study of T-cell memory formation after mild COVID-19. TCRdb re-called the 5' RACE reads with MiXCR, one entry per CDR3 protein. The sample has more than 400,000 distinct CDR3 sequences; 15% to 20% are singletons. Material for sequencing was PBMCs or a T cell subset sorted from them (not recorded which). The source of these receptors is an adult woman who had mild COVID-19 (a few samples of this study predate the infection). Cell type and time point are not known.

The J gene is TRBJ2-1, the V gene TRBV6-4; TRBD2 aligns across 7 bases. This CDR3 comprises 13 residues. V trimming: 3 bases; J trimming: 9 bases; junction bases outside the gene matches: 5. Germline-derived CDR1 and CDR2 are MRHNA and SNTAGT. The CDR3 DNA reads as TGTGCCAGCAGTGAAGGCGGGAGTGTTGAGCAGTTCTTC. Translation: CASSEGGSVEQFF.

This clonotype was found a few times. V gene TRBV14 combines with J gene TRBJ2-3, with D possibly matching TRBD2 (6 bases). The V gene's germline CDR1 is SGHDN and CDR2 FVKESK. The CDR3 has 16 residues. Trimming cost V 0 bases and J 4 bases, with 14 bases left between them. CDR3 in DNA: TGTGCCAGCAGCCAAGAGATGGGGACTTCCCCAGATACGCAGTATTTT. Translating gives CASSQEMGTSPDTQYF.

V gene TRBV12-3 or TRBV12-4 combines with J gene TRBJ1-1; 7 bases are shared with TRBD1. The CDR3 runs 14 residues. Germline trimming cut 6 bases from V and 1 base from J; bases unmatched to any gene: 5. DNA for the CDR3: TGTGCCAGCAGGCCAGGGGGACCGAACACTGAAGCTTTCTTT. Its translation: CASRPGGPNTEAFF.

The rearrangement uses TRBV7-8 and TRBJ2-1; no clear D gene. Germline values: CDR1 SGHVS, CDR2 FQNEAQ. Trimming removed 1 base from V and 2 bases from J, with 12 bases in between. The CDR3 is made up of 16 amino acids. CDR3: CASSLVRATPYNEQFF. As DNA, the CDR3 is TGTGCCAGCAGCTTAGTCCGGGCTACACCCTACAATGAGCAGTTCTTC.

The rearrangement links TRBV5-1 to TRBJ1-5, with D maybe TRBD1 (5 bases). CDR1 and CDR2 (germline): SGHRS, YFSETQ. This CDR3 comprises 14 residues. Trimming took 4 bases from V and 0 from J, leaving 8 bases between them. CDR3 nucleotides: TGCGCCAGCAGCGTGGACACTAGCAATCAGCCCCAGCATTTT. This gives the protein CASSVDTSNQPQHF.

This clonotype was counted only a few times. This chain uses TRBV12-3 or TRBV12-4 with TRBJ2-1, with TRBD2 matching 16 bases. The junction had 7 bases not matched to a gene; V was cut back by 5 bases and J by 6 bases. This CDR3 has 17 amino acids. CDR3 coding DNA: TGTGCCAGCAGTCTGGGACTAGCGGGAGGGGGCTCCAATGAGCAGTTCTTC. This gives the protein CASSLGLAGGGSNEQFF.

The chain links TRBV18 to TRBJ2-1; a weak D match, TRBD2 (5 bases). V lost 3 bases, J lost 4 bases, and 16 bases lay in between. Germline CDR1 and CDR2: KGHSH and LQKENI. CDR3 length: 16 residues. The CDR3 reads CASSPRAYFEYNEQFF. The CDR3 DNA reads TGTGCCAGCTCACCGCGGGCTTATTTCGAGTACAATGAGCAGTTCTTC.

In DNA form, the CDR3 reads TGCAGCGCCCAAGGGACAGAATCCTACAATGAGCAGTTCTTC. Translating gives CSAQGTESYNEQFF. The chain couples TRBV29-1 to TRBJ2-1; 7 nucleotides match TRBD1. This CDR3 is built from 14 residues. The V gene's germline CDR1 is SQVTM and CDR2 ANQGSEA. The V and J ends lost 7 bases and 1 base, in that order; junction bases with no gene match: 7.

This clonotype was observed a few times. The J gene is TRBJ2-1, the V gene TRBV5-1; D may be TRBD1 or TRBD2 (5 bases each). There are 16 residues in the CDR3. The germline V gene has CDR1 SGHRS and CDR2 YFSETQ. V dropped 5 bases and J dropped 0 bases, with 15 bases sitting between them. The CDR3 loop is CASSSGTGNSYNEQFF. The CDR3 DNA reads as TGCGCCAGCAGTTCAGGGACGGGGAACTCCTACAATGAGCAGTTCTTC. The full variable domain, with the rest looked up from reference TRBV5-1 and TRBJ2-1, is KAGVTQTPRYLIKTRGQQVTLSCSPISGHRSVSWYQQTPGQGLQFLFEYFSETQRNKGNFPGRFSGRQFSNSRSEMNVSTLELGDSALYLCASSSGTGNSYNEQFFGPGTRLTVL.

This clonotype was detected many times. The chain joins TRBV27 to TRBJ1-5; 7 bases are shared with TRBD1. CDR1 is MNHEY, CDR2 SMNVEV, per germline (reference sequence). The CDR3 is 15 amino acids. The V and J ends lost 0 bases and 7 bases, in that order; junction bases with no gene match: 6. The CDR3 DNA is TGTGCCAGCAGTTTATCCCGACAGGGAAGGCAGCCCCAGCATTTT. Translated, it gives CASSLSRQGRQPQHF.

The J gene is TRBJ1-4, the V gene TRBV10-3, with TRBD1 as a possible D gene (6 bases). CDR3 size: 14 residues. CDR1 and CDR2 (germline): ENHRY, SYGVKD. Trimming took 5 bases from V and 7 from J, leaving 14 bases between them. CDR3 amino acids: CAISLRGGSEKLFF. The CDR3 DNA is TGTGCCATCAGTCTCAGGGGAGGCTCTGAAAAACTGTTTTTT.

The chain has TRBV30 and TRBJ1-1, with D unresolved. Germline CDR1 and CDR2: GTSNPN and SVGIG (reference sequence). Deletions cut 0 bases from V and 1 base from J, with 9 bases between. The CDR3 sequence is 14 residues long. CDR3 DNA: TGTGCCTGGAGTGTACTTGGCAGGAACACTGAAGCTTTCTTT. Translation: CAWSVLGRNTEAFF.

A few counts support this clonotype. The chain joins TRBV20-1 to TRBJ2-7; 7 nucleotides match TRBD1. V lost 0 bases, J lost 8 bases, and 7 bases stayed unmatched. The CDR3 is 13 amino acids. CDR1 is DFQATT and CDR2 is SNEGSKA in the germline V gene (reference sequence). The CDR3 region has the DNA TGCAGTGCTAGAGATCCGGGACAGCTCCAGCAGTACTTC. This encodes CSARDPGQLQQYF.

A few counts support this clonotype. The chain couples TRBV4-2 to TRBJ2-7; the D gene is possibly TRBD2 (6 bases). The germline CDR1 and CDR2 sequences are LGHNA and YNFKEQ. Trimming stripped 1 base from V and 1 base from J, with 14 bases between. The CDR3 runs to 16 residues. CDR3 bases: TGTGCCAGCAGCCAAGGTGGGCCTAGCGCGTCCTACGAGCAGTACTTC. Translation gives CASSQGGPSASYEQYF.

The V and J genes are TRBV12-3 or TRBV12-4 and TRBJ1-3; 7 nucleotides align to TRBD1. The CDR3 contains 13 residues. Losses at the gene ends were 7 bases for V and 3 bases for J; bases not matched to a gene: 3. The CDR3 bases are TGTGCCAGCACCGACAGGGTTGGAAACACCATATATTTT. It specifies CASTDRVGNTIYF.

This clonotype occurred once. CDR3 amino acids: CASSTSGDLADTQYF. CDR3 DNA: TGTGCCAGCAGTACTAGCGGGGACCTCGCAGATACGCAGTATTTT. This chain uses TRBV28 with TRBJ2-3; 10 nucleotides agree with TRBD2. Trimming removed 5 bases from V and 4 bases from J; junction bases left unmatched: 6. This CDR3 is 15 amino acids long. Germline assignment: CDR1 MDHEN and CDR2 SYDVKM.

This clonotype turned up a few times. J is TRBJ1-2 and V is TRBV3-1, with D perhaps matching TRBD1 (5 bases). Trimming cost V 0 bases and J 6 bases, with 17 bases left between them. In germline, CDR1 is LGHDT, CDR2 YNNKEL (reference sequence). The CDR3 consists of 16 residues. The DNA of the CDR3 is TGTGCCAGCAGCCAAGATCTGTTACAGGTCTATCATGGCTACACCTTC. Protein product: CASSQDLLQVYHGYTF.

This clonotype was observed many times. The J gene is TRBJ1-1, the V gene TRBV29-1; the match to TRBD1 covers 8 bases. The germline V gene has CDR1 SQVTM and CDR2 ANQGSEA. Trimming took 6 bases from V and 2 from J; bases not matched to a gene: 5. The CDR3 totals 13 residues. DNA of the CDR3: TGCAGCGTCTTAGGACAGGGAAACACTGAAGCTTTCTTT. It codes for CSVLGQGNTEAFF.

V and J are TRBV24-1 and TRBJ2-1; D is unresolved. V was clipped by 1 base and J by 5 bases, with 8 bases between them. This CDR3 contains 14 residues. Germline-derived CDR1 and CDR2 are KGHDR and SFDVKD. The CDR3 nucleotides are TGTGCCACCAGTGATTTCGACTCAAACAATGAGCAGTTCTTC. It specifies CATSDFDSNNEQFF.